This T cell receptor (beta chain) emerged from a study of cytomegalovirus exposure and HLA in healthy donors. Regarding the study as a whole: TCR sequences were mostly rare, though some public TCRs occurred in many donors.

Points on this clone: Antigen specificity is unknown.

This PCR relied on a set of 60 Vbeta primers and 13 Jbeta primers. Produced via immunoSEQ multiplex PCR; TCRdb's table is partial and in-frame only. Seen here are roughly 220,000 clones, 70% observed once, and the top ten hold approximately 2.5%. The sample consisted of PBMCs. The sequence came from a man between 35 and 55 years old in good health and CMV-seropositive.

CDR3 DNA: TGTGCCAGCAGCGTAGGGGCTAGCGGGGGCATCTACAATGAGCAGTTCTTC. This gives the protein CASSVGASGGIYNEQFF. The gene calls are TRBV9 and TRBJ2-1, with 10 nucleotides matching TRBD2. Per the germline V gene, CDR1 is SGDLS and CDR2 is YYNGEE. The CDR3 sequence is 17 residues long. Trimming cost V 0 bases and J 3 bases; bases outside gene matches: 6.